Listed here are 24 T cell receptor beta chains from one sample, sequenced in a study of OX40 agonist ivuxolimab in advanced cancers. TCRdb's copy holds only in-frame clones and misses some; the assay was immunoSEQ multiplex PCR. The sample gives fewer than 80,000 clones, 85% of which show up once; less than 5% is in the top ten. The sample consisted of CD4+ or CD8+ T cells sorted from blood, taken in a trial of the OX40 agonist ivuxolimab. The receptors derive from an adult with an advanced solid tumor such as melanoma, head and neck, liver or kidney cancer.

The chain joins TRBV29-1 to TRBJ1-2, with 8 bases aligning to TRBD1. Per the germline V gene, CDR1 is SQVTM and CDR2 is ANQGSEA. V lost 3 bases to trimming and J lost 1 base; unmatched junction nucleotides: 10. This CDR3 is built from 16 residues. The CDR3 reads CSVEGQAGAVNYGYTF. As DNA, the CDR3 is TGCAGCGTTGAGGGACAGGCGGGGGCTGTTAACTATGGCTACACCTTC.

The chain has TRBV7-3 and TRBJ2-2, with a weak D call TRBD1 (5 bases). Germline V gene sequence: CDR1 SGHTA, CDR2 FQGTGA. Trimming left V 5 bases short and J 7 bases short, with 11 bases between. The CDR3 is made up of 13 amino acids. As DNA, the CDR3 is TGTGCCAGCAGCGCCAGGGTGGTCGGGGAGCTGTTTTTT. Protein sequence: CASSARVVGELFF.

The chain couples TRBV7-8 to TRBJ2-1; maybe TRBD1 (6 bases). Trimming took 1 base from V and 3 from J, leaving 10 bases between them. Germline V gene data show CDR1 as SGHVS and CDR2 as FQNEAQ. The CDR3 sequence is 15 residues long. This chain's CDR3 is CASSLGDNGYNEQFF. CDR3 DNA sequence: TGTGCCAGCAGCTTAGGGGACAACGGCTACAATGAGCAGTTCTTC. Based on the CDR3 plus reference TRBV7-8 and TRBJ2-1, the full variable domain is GAGVSQSPRYKVAKRGQDVALRCDPISGHVSLFWYQQALGQGPEFLTYFQNEAQLDKSGLPSDRFFAERPEGSVSTLKIQRTQQEDSAVYLCASSLGDNGYNEQFFGPGTRLTVL.

V and J are TRBV9 and TRBJ1-5; D possibly corresponds to TRBD1 (6 bases). The CDR3 contains 16 residues. Germline values: CDR1 SGDLS, CDR2 YYNGEE. Trimming removed 0 bases from V and 2 bases from J, with 12 bases in between. CDR3 amino acids: CASSVGLGGGNQPQHF. DNA of the CDR3: TGTGCCAGCAGCGTAGGTCTAGGGGGAGGCAATCAGCCCCAGCATTTT.

The chain's CDR3 is CASSIFTGVMNTEAFF. The CDR3 nucleotides read TGTGCCAGCAGCATCTTTACAGGGGTGATGAACACTGAAGCTTTCTTT. The V and J genes are TRBV7-2 and TRBJ1-1; 7 bases match TRBD1. This CDR3 contains 16 residues. The V and J ends lost 5 bases and 0 bases, in that order; junction bases with no gene match: 9. Germline lookup yields CDR1 SGHTA and CDR2 FQGNSA.

This rearrangement joins TRBV18 to TRBJ2-7; D is perhaps TRBD1 (6 bases). The CDR3 has 14 amino acids. The germline gives CDR1 KGHSH, CDR2 LQKENI. The V gene lost 4 bases and the J gene lost 3 bases, with 13 bases spanning the gap. CDR3 in amino acids: CASSQGGSDYEQYF. The DNA for the CDR3 is TGTGCCAGCTCACAAGGGGGTAGCGACTACGAGCAGTACTTC.

The rearrangement links TRBV10-3 to TRBJ1-3, with D possibly being TRBD1 (5 bases). Germline values: CDR1 ENHRY, CDR2 SYGVKD. The V end lost 2 bases, the J end lost 2 bases, and 10 bases lay between the germline ends. The CDR3 loop spans 15 amino acids. CDR3 DNA sequence: TGTGCCATCAGTGAGGCTACAGGACCTGGAAACACCATATATTTT. Its translation is CAISEATGPGNTIYF.

In regard to this clone: The sample holds other DNA sequences that translate to the same CDR3. V gene TRBV6-6 combines with J gene TRBJ1-5, with a weak D call TRBD1 (5 bases). V was pared by 3 bases and J by 5 bases, with 8 bases between. Germline V gives CDR1 MNHNY, CDR2 SVGAGI (reference sequence). The CDR3 loop spans 13 amino acids. The CDR3 DNA sequence: TGTGCCAGCAGTTATCGGGGGGATCAGCCCCAGCATTTT. Its translation: CASSYRGDQPQHF.

This rearrangement joins TRBV19 to TRBJ2-2; D unresolved. This CDR3 has 13 amino acids. V shed 2 bases and J shed 3 bases, with 4 bases lying between them. Germline V lookup: CDR1 LNHDA, CDR2 SQIVND (reference sequence). In nucleotides, the CDR3 is TGTGCCAGTAGTATAAGGGACACCGGGGAGCTGTTTTTT. Its translation is CASSIRDTGELFF.

The chain uses TRBV19 and TRBJ2-7, with 7 bases identical to TRBD1. The CDR3 loop spans 13 amino acids. Losses at the gene ends were 2 bases for V and 3 bases for J; bases not matched to a gene: 1. Germline loops: CDR1 LNHDA, CDR2 SQIVND (reference sequence). The CDR3 spells CASSITGDYEQYF. The CDR3 region has the DNA TGTGCCAGTAGTATAACAGGGGACTACGAGCAGTACTTC.

The gene calls are TRBV5-4 and TRBJ1-2; no clear D. From germline, CDR1 is SGHNT and CDR2 YYREEE (reference sequence). The CDR3 has 15 residues. The ends were cut back, 0 bases at V and 1 base at J, with 10 bases in the middle. The CDR3 sequence is CASSLGAGFNYGYTF. CDR3 nucleotides: TGTGCCAGCAGCTTGGGTGCCGGTTTTAACTATGGCTACACCTTC.

This chain connects TRBV5-1 to TRBJ1-5; a possible D gene is TRBD1 (6 bases). V dropped 0 bases and J dropped 5 bases, with 9 bases sitting between them. Germline CDR1 and CDR2: SGHRS and YFSETQ. The CDR3 totals 14 residues. The DNA of the CDR3 is TGCGCCAGCAGCTTGGAGGGGGGCGATCAGCCCCAGCATTTT. Its protein is CASSLEGGDQPQHF.

This clone turned up a few times. The rearrangement links TRBV5-4 to TRBJ2-3; weak D call: TRBD2 (5 bases). The V gene's germline CDR1 is SGHNT and CDR2 YYREEE (reference sequence). Trimming cost V 0 bases and J 5 bases, with 10 bases left between them. CDR3 size: 14 residues. CDR3 protein: CASSLERAGDTQYF. For the CDR3, the DNA is TGTGCCAGCAGCTTGGAGAGGGCGGGAGATACGCAGTATTTT.

The chain combines TRBV6-6 with TRBJ2-5, with D possibly being TRBD2 (6 bases). Trimming removed 2 bases from V and 7 bases from J, with 17 bases in between. The CDR3 contains 15 residues. Germline V gene data show CDR1 as MNHNY and CDR2 as SVGAGI (reference sequence). CDR3 protein: CASSYAQVTGGTQYF. CDR3 DNA: TGTGCCAGCAGTTACGCACAGGTGACCGGGGGGACCCAGTACTTC.

The CDR3 nucleotides read TGTGCCAGCACCCGACAGGGAGTCAATGAGCAGTTCTTC. Its protein product is CASTRQGVNEQFF. This chain links TRBV6-5 with TRBJ2-1, with 7 bases matching TRBD1. Germline CDR1 MNHEY, CDR2 SVGAGI. This CDR3 has 13 residues. Trimming at V came to 7 bases and at J to 6 bases, leaving 6 bases not matched to a gene.

The J gene is TRBJ1-1, the V gene TRBV27; D may be TRBD1 (6 bases). Per the germline V gene, CDR1 is MNHEY and CDR2 is SMNVEV (reference sequence). The V end was cut by 4 bases, the J end by 6 bases, with 27 bases between. The CDR3 consists of 18 residues. The CDR3: CASSSPPGTHVRYAEAFF. The CDR3 DNA follows: TGTGCCAGCAGTTCCCCGCCCGGGACACATGTTAGGTACGCTGAAGCTTTCTTT.

This clone occurred a few times. The rearrangement joins TRBV6-1 to TRBJ1-1; D might be TRBD1 (6 bases). Trimming stripped 2 bases from V and 9 bases from J, with 10 bases between. The CDR3 has 12 residues. Germline-derived CDR1 and CDR2 are MNHNS and SASEGT. The CDR3 DNA follows: TGTGCCAGCAGTGAACGCGGACAGAAAGCTTTCTTT. Residues: CASSERGQKAFF.

The CDR3 sequence is CASSLGLARETQYF. CDR3 nucleotides: TGTGCCAGCAGCTTAGGGCTAGCGAGGGAGACCCAGTACTTC. This chain links TRBV11-2 with TRBJ2-5, with a tentative D call TRBD2 (6 bases). CDR3 length: 14 amino acids. The V end lost 1 base, the J end lost 5 bases, and 11 bases lay between the germline ends. Germline CDR1 and CDR2: SGHAT and FQNNGV.

V and J are TRBV7-3 and TRBJ2-1; unclear D gene. The V gene lost 5 bases and the J gene lost 2 bases, with 10 bases spanning the gap. The germline V gene encodes CDR1 SGHTA and CDR2 FQGTGA. The CDR3 runs to 14 residues. The CDR3 sequence is CASSRISPYNEQFF. The CDR3 nucleotides read TGTGCCAGCAGCCGAATCAGTCCCTACAATGAGCAGTTCTTC. Based on the CDR3 plus reference TRBV7-3 and TRBJ2-1, the full variable domain is GAGVSQTPSNKVTEKGKYVELRCDPISGHTALYWYRQSLGQGPEFLIYFQGTGAADDSGLPNDRFFAVRPEGSVSTLKIQRTERGDSAVYLCASSRISPYNEQFFGPGTRLTVL.

The V call is TRBV7-6, the J call TRBJ1-2; D gene uncertain. Between the trimmed V and J ends, which lost 1 base and 8 bases, there was a span of 11 bases. Germline-derived CDR1 and CDR2 are SGHVS and FNYEAQ. This CDR3 comprises 13 residues. Here the CDR3 reads CASSLEGKRGYTF. The CDR3 nucleotides are TGTGCCAGCAGCTTAGAGGGTAAACGAGGCTACACCTTC.

There are a few counts of this clone. This same CDR3 is encoded by further DNA sequences in the sample. The chain carries TRBV7-9 and TRBJ2-5, with TRBD2 as a possible D gene (5 bases). V was trimmed by 1 base and J by 2 bases, leaving 8 bases between them. Germline V gene lookup returns CDR1 SEHNR and CDR2 FQNEAQ (reference sequence). The CDR3 sequence is 14 residues long. The CDR3 sequence is CASSLGTGQETQYF. Written as DNA, the CDR3 is TGTGCCAGCAGCTTAGGGACGGGGCAAGAGACCCAGTACTTC.

This clone was seen only once. The chain employs TRBV6-5 and TRBJ2-7; D remains ambiguous. The CDR3 contains 14 residues. From germline, CDR1 is MNHEY and CDR2 SVGAGI. With 0 bases removed from V and 2 bases from J, the gap between germline ends came to 8 bases. The CDR3 DNA reads as TGTGCCAGCAGTTACTCGAAGGCGACCTACGAGCAGTACTTC. This sequence encodes CASSYSKATYEQYF.

The chain recombines TRBV28 with TRBJ1-2; D is unclear. Trimming pared 9 bases from V and 4 bases from J, leaving 18 bases between. The CDR3 has 14 residues. CDR1 and CDR2 from the germline V gene are MDHEN and SYDVKM. Here the CDR3 DNA reads TGTGCCAGTCGAGAAGAGGGAATTACCTATGGCTACACCTTC. Protein: CASREEGITYGYTF.

CDR3 amino acids: CASSNQGSDQPQHF. The CDR3, as DNA: TGTGCCAGCTCCAACCAGGGTTCCGATCAGCCCCAGCATTTT. This chain joins TRBV18 and TRBJ1-5; D perhaps matches TRBD1 (5 bases). From germline, CDR1 is KGHSH and CDR2 LQKENI. This CDR3 has 14 amino acids. V lost 6 bases and J 5 bases, leaving 14 bases between the germline ends.